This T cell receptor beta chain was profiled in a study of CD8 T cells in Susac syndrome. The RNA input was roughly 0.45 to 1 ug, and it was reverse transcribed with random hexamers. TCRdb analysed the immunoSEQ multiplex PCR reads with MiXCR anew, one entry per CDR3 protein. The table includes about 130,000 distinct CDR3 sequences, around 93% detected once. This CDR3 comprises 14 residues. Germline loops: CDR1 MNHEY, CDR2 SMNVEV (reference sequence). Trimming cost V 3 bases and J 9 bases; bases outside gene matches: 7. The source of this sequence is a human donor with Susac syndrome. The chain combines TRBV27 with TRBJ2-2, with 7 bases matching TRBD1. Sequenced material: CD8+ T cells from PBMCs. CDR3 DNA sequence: TGTGCCAGCAGTTTTTCCCGGACAGGTCGGGAGCTGTTTTTT. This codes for CASSFSRTGRELFF.